This entry is about one TCR beta chain. The specificity of this receptor is unknown. Base-call qualities are not available, and no considerably larger clone is one nucleotide away. The Qiagen DNeasy kit was used to extract genomic DNA from unsorted PBMCs and from the negatively selected CD4+ and CD8+ fractions. TCR beta CDR3 regions were subjected to amplification by immunoSEQ multiplex PCR with primers that anneal to V and J segments. A synthetic immune receptor repertoire was used to minimize amplification bias, and any remaining bias was removed computationally after sequencing. Per the source publication's procedure: Custom Python scripts were used to quantify repertoire diversity as the Shannon entropy index. Unsorted, CD4+ and CD8+ repertoires were examined separately, except in combined analyses, for which CD4+ and CD8+ sequences were merged in silico. Clonal expansion was defined as a frequency increase of at least 2-fold after treatment compared with C1D1, and clones undetected at baseline were assigned a pseudocount of 0.5. Clones with 0 or 1 copy at C1D1 were classified as singleton clones, and clones with 2 or more copies were classified as non-singleton clones. Clones expanded in unsorted samples were annotated as CD4+, CD8+ or unknown by matching protein sequences in sorted samples from the same patient. Diversity changes from C1D1 to C4D1 were tested in paired samples using Wilcoxon tests. Here the immuneACCESS table is served through TCRdb, limited to in-frame sequences with V and J called. Missing clones are a known gap in these copies; in checked studies unresolved V genes cover under half, and the rest lacks a known reason. The DNA gave D and trimming, while V, J and clone size come from that table. The sample yields about 150,000 clones; approximately 80% were counted once. 7.5% to 9.5% of the sample is in the top ten clones.

The sample originates from a study of PD-1 blockade in classical Hodgkin lymphoma (dated by TCRdb to 2020 to 2021). General notes on the study: Nivolumab dosing was 3 mg/kg intravenously every 2 weeks, continuing until either disease progression or unacceptable toxicity. The study used TCR beta sequencing and CyTOF to define a peripheral blood immune signature of response to PD-1 blockade in classical Hodgkin lymphoma. What the research found in general, with its limitations: Baseline diversity similar to that of newly diagnosed patients was observed in trial patients achieving complete response, whereas significantly lower diversity was observed in partial responders and progressors. Diversity was lower in patients who began nivolumab less than 1 year after ASCT, so these patients were left out of later analyses to avoid confounding by immune reconstitution. The study covered only a single clinical trial cohort, and the causes of the repertoire differences, possibly disease activity or prior therapy, were still not defined. Baseline TCR diversity was reported as lower in newly diagnosed patients than in healthy donors, and lower still in relapsed/refractory patients. CD4+ but not CD8+ TCR diversity rose significantly by C4D1 (p=0.0027 vs p=0.16), most apparent in complete responders (p=0.02).

The sample's time point label, decoded: cycle 2 day 1 (C2D1) of nivolumab. All trial patients had relapsed after autologous stem cell transplantation, with cohorts A, B and C differing in prior brentuximab vedotin exposure. The trial cohort was composed of roughly 60 patients with relapsed/refractory classical Hodgkin lymphoma, for whom complete response, partial response or progressive disease was recorded as best overall response. In the multi-cohort phase II CheckMate 205 trial, trial patients received single-agent nivolumab. An independent review committee assessed best overall response using the 2007 International Working Group response criteria. PBMCs from the trial were collected at three points: immediately before nivolumab initiation (C1D1), and during therapy at cycle 2 day 1 and cycle 4 day 1. Peripheral blood was collected in 8 mL Vacutainer Cell Preparation Tubes, from which PBMCs were isolated by centrifugation and then cryopreserved.

This TCR was recovered from a human donor with classical Hodgkin lymphoma. The sequences come from peripheral blood mononuclear cells (PBMCs), collected before the second cycle of nivolumab.

The nucleotide sequence reads as follows: TGTGCCAGCAGCCAAGAGAGTCTAGCGGGCACAGATACGCAGTATTTT. It encodes CASSQESLAGTDTQYF. Here the chain combines TRBV4-2 and TRBJ2-3; TRBD2 aligns with 7 central bases. The CDR1 and CDR2 encoded by the germline V gene are LGHNA and YNFKEQ. Including the terminal cysteine and phenylalanine, the CDR3 comprises 16 residues. Solely the CDR3 DNA is kept, with 48 bases framed from the first base. V lost 0 bases and J lost 1 base, and the count of bases not matched to a germline gene is 4.